The 5 T cell receptor beta chains reported below all come from one sample, sequenced in a study of T cells in Graves' hyperthyroidism and ophthalmopathy. Using RNA transcripts as the source, TCR beta CDR3 regions were amplified. An initial round of RT-PCR targeting the TCR CDR3 relied on the HTBI primer set. TCRdb called the multiplex PCR reads again in MiXCR, with one record for every CDR3 protein. The sample records 450,000 to 500,000 distinct CDR3 sequences, under 25% being singletons. The sequenced material came from blood. The receptors derive from a woman in her 70s with Graves' ophthalmopathy.

The gene calls are TRBV28 and TRBJ1-1; 8 bases agree with TRBD1. The germline gives CDR1 MDHEN, CDR2 SYDVKM. V shed 3 bases, J shed 4 bases, and the junction held 7 bases outside the gene matches. The CDR3 is 15 residues long. The CDR3 nucleotides are TGTGCCAGCAGTTTCCAACAGGGGGTGAGCACTGAAGCTTTCTTT. This encodes CASSFQQGVSTEAFF.

This clonotype was observed at least ten times. This rearrangement joins TRBV6-1 to TRBJ1-2; 8 bases are a match to TRBD1. Unmatched junction bases numbered 9, after V lost 5 bases and J lost 7 bases. This CDR3 is 14 amino acids long. The V gene's germline CDR1 is MNHNS and CDR2 SASEGT. CDR3 coding DNA: TGTGCCAGCAGTACGACAGGGGCCCGACTTGGCTACACCTTC. Residues: CASSTTGARLGYTF.

Here the CDR3 reads CAISESAGNYGYTF. The CDR3 region has the DNA TGTGCCATCAGTGAGTCGGCAGGGAACTATGGCTACACCTTC. This chain uses TRBV10-3 with TRBJ1-2; D possibly corresponds to TRBD1 (5 bases). Looked up from germline, CDR1 is ENHRY and CDR2 is SYGVKD. This CDR3 contains 14 residues. Trimming took 0 bases from V and 2 from J, leaving 7 bases between them.

In its sample, this clonotype was seen a few times. This chain's CDR3 is CSVDIPRTGLSGTEAFF. The CDR3 DNA reads TGCAGCGTTGATATTCCACGGACAGGGTTGTCGGGTACTGAAGCTTTCTTT. The rearrangement joins TRBV29-1 to TRBJ1-1; TRBD1 aligns across 8 bases. Germline CDR1 and CDR2: SQVTM and ANQGSEA. With V trimmed by 3 bases and J by 5 bases, 17 bases remained unmatched. This CDR3 has 17 residues.

The CDR3 DNA reads TGTGCCAGCAGCCCGAACGGTATGTTTGGGGGAAACACTGAAGCTTTCTTT. Encoded protein: CASSPNGMFGGNTEAFF. The rearrangement joins TRBV5-5 to TRBJ1-1, with D possibly being TRBD1 (5 bases). Trimming took 4 bases from V and 2 from J, leaving 21 bases between them. Germline V lookup: CDR1 SGHKS, CDR2 YYEKEE (reference sequence). This CDR3 comprises 17 residues.